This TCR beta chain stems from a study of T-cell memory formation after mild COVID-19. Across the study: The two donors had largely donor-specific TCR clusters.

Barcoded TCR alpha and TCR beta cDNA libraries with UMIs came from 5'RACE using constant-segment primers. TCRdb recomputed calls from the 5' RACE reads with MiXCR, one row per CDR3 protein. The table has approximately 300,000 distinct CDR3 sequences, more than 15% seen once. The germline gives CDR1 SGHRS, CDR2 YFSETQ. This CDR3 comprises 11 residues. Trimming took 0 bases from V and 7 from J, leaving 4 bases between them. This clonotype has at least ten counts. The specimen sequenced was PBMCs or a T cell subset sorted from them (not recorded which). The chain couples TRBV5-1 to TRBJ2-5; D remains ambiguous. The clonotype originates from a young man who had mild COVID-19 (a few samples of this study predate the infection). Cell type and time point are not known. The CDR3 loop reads CASSLEVTQYF. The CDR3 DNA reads TGCGCCAGCAGCTTGGAGGTGACCCAGTACTTC.